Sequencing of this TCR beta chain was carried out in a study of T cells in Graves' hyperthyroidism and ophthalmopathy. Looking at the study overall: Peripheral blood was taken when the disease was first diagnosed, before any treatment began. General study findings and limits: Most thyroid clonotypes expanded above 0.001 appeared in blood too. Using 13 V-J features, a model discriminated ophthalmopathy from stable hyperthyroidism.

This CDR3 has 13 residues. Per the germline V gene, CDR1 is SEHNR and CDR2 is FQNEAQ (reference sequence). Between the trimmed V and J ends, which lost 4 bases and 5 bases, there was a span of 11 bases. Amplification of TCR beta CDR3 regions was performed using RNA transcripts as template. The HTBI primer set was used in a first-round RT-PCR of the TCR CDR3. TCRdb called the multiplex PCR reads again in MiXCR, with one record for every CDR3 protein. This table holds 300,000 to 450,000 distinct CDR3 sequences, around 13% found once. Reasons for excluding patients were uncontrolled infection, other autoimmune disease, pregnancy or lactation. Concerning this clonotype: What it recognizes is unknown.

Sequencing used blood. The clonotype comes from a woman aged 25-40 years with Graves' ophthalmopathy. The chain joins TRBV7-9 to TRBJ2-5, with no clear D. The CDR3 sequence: CASSSGPRETQYF. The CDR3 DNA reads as TGTGCCAGCAGCTCAGGTCCGCGGGAGACCCAGTACTTC. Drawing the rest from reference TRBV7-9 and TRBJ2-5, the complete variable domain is DTGVSQNPRHKITKRGQNVTFRCDPISEHNRLYWYRQTLGQGPEFLTYFQNEAQLEKSRLLSDRFSAERPKGSFSTLEIQRTEQGDSAMYLCASSSGPRETQYFGPGTRLLVL.